Each of the 21 T cell receptor beta chains below was sequenced from the same sample in a study of shared clonotypes between healthy human individuals. The repertoire was sequenced with immunoSEQ multiplex PCR; TCRdb's copy has only in-frame clones and lacks some. This sample has around 2.5 million clones, with roughly 93% found just once. The specimen was naive CD4+ T cells from PBMCs. As for subset: CD45RA+ positively selected. Source of these receptors: a man aged 18 to 35 in good health. Some clones in this sample may be carry-over from other donors' samples.

This chain joins TRBV10-3 and TRBJ2-5; the match to TRBD2 covers 9 bases. Unmatched junction bases numbered 5, after V lost 0 bases and J lost 0 bases. The CDR3 totals 17 residues. Germline loops: CDR1 ENHRY, CDR2 SYGVKD. The CDR3 sequence: CAISESRTSDYQETQYF. The DNA for the CDR3 is TGTGCCATCAGTGAGTCGCGGACTAGCGACTACCAAGAGACCCAGTACTTC.

This chain joins TRBV4-3 and TRBJ2-7; D unresolved. This CDR3 has 15 residues. Trimming took 4 bases from V and 2 from J, leaving 15 bases between them. Germline-derived CDR1 and CDR2 are LGHNA and YSLEER. The CDR3 here is CASSLRVPGPYEQYF. The CDR3 DNA reads TGCGCCAGCAGCCTCCGGGTCCCCGGACCCTACGAGCAGTACTTC.

For this clone: At the DNA level, this CDR3 is encoded by other sequences in the same sample as well. The chain uses TRBV5-1 and TRBJ2-1; 13 nucleotides align to TRBD2. Germline loops: CDR1 SGHRS, CDR2 YFSETQ. The V gene end was trimmed by 3 bases and the J gene end by 7 bases; junction bases not matched to a gene: 7. This CDR3 is 16 amino acids long. The CDR3 region has the DNA TGCGCCAGCAGCTCCCAGGGACTAGCGGGATCAAATGAGCAGTTCTTC. This translates into CASSSQGLAGSNEQFF.

CDR3 coding DNA: TGTGCCAGCAGGGGGGGTGCCGGGCCTGGAAACACCATATATTTT. Protein: CASRGGAGPGNTIYF. The chain carries TRBV11-2 and TRBJ1-3; D is possibly TRBD1 (5 bases). CDR3 size: 15 residues. Trimming stripped 6 bases from V and 2 bases from J, with 14 bases between. Germline CDR1 is SGHAT and CDR2 is FQNNGV.

This rearrangement joins TRBV5-1 to TRBJ2-7, with a tentative D call TRBD1 (5 bases). CDR3 length: 14 amino acids. The germline V and J ends were trimmed by 4 bases and 2 bases, with 13 bases remaining between them. Germline CDR1 reads SGHRS; CDR2 reads YFSETQ. CDR3 bases: TGCGCCAGCAGCCTGGGGCTAGTTGCCTACGAGCAGTACTTC. This codes for CASSLGLVAYEQYF.

This chain connects TRBV23-1 to TRBJ1-2; 9 bases are shared with TRBD1. TRBV23-1 is identified as an open reading frame with a role that is uncertain. The length of the CDR3 is 19 residues. Germline trimming cut 0 bases from V and 0 bases from J; bases unmatched to any gene: 11. The CDR3 region is CASSQSGGGQGYSNYGYTF. CDR3 bases: TGCGCCAGCAGTCAATCCGGGGGGGGACAGGGTTATTCTAACTATGGCTACACCTTC.

The V gene is TRBV27, the J gene TRBJ1-5; no definite D call. The CDR3 is 13 amino acids. Trimming removed 3 bases at V and 7 bases at J, with 10 bases between. Germline CDR1 MNHEY, CDR2 SMNVEV (reference sequence). The chain's CDR3 is CASSFNGYQPQHF. The CDR3 DNA reads as TGTGCCAGCAGTTTCAACGGGTACCAGCCCCAGCATTTT.

J is TRBJ2-1 and V is TRBV7-2, with 8 bases matching TRBD1. This CDR3 spans 14 amino acids. J lost 4 bases, V lost 4 bases, and 3 bases had no gene match. Germline CDR1 reads SGHTA; CDR2 reads FQGNSA. CDR3 protein: CASSSDRVYNEQFF. The CDR3 nucleotides are TGTGCCAGCAGCTCGGACAGGGTATACAATGAGCAGTTCTTC.

This chain connects TRBV28 to TRBJ1-2; D perhaps matches TRBD1 (5 bases). The CDR3 runs to 12 residues. Trimming took 3 bases from V and 8 from J, leaving 10 bases between them. Germline lookup yields CDR1 MDHEN and CDR2 SYDVKM. The CDR3 bases are TGTGCCAGCAGTTTGAATGGGGCGGGCTACACCTTC. It translates to CASSLNGAGYTF.

This clone was recorded only once. J is TRBJ1-1 and V is TRBV28; weak D call: TRBD1 (5 bases). The germline V gene encodes CDR1 MDHEN and CDR2 SYDVKM. The CDR3 has 13 amino acids. Trimming shortened V by 3 bases and J by 11 bases, and 16 bases separated the two germline ends. The CDR3 DNA sequence: TGTGCCAGCAGTTTGGTGGGGGACGGGATGGCTTTCTTT. As protein: CASSLVGDGMAFF.

The chain couples TRBV7-8 to TRBJ2-7; 10 bases map to TRBD1. V lost 8 bases to trimming and J lost 2 bases; unmatched junction nucleotides: 6. Germline V lookup: CDR1 SGHVS, CDR2 FQNEAQ. CDR3 length: 14 residues. Written as DNA, the CDR3 is TGTGCCAGCGGAAAGGGACAGGGGACCTACGAGCAGTACTTC. This translates into CASGKGQGTYEQYF.

The chain carries TRBV29-1 and TRBJ2-1; 12 nucleotides match TRBD1. Germline lookup yields CDR1 SQVTM and CDR2 ANQGSEA. The CDR3 has 14 residues. V shed 6 bases and J 8 bases; nucleotides not matched to a gene: 8. This CDR3 is CSVKQGTGGDEQFF. CDR3 nucleotides: TGCAGCGTAAAACAAGGGACAGGGGGCGATGAGCAGTTCTTC.

The chain carries TRBV7-3 and TRBJ2-5; D unclear. Germline CDR1 SGHTA, CDR2 FQGTGA. V was shortened by 0 bases and J by 9 bases, with 14 bases between the two germline ends. The CDR3 runs to 14 residues. The CDR3 region has the DNA TGTGCCAGCAGCTTAACTGGAACCATGGCTCCCCAGTACTTC. It codes for CASSLTGTMAPQYF.

Note on this clone: The same CDR3 is also encoded by other DNA sequences in this sample. The chain uses TRBV7-2 and TRBJ2-7; 12 positions agree with TRBD2. After removal of 5 bases from V and 0 bases from J, the junction contained 2 bases not matched to a gene. Germline V CDR1 and CDR2: SGHTA, FQGNSA. This CDR3 is 15 amino acids long. The CDR3 is CASSLTSGGSYEQYF. CDR3 DNA sequence: TGTGCCAGCAGCCTGACTAGCGGGGGCTCCTACGAGCAGTACTTC.

V and J are TRBV29-1 and TRBJ2-7, with D possibly being TRBD1 (6 bases). The germline CDR1 and CDR2 sequences are SQVTM and ANQGSEA. V lost 4 bases and J 3 bases, leaving 10 bases between the germline ends. The CDR3 loop spans 12 amino acids. The CDR3 spells CSVAGDLYEQYF. CDR3 nucleotides: TGCAGCGTTGCAGGGGATCTCTACGAGCAGTACTTC.

V and J are TRBV6-5 and TRBJ2-5, with unresolved D. The CDR3 contains 14 residues. The ends were cut back, 2 bases at V and 1 base at J, with 8 bases in the middle. The V gene's germline CDR1 is MNHEY and CDR2 SVGAGI. The CDR3 protein is CASSYRERQETQYF. CDR3 in DNA: TGTGCCAGCAGTTACAGGGAACGCCAAGAGACCCAGTACTTC.

The J gene is TRBJ2-7, the V gene TRBV23-1; no clear D gene. TRBV23-1 is an ORF; its function is uncertain. V gave up 6 bases and J gave up 7 bases, with 10 bases separating them. The CDR3 is made up of 11 amino acids. Here the CDR3 reads CASSPHLEQYF. The CDR3 nucleotides are TGCGCCAGCAGCCCCCACCTTGAGCAGTACTTC.

On this clone itself: The same CDR3 arises from other DNA sequences in this sample as well. This sequence joins TRBV28 and TRBJ2-6; D unclear. This CDR3 has 13 amino acids. Trimming took 8 bases from V and 0 from J, leaving 5 bases between them. CDR1 and CDR2 (germline): MDHEN, SYDVKM. The CDR3 DNA is TGTGCCAGCCTCAGCTCTGGGGCCAACGTCCTGACTTTC. Protein product: CASLSSGANVLTF.

This sequence joins TRBV5-1 and TRBJ1-1, with 7 nucleotides matching TRBD1. CDR1 is SGHRS, CDR2 YFSETQ, per germline. The CDR3 length is 14 residues. Unmatched junction bases numbered 4, after V lost 4 bases and J lost 1 base. The CDR3 protein is CASSTGQTNTEAFF. The CDR3 DNA reads TGCGCCAGCAGCACGGGACAGACGAACACTGAAGCTTTCTTT.

This chain's CDR3 is CASSDRSTNEKLFF. The CDR3 nucleotides are TGTGCCAGCAGTGACAGATCAACTAATGAAAAACTGTTTTTT. V gene TRBV28 combines with J gene TRBJ1-4, with TRBD1 as a possible D gene (5 bases). The V end was cut by 5 bases, the J end by 0 bases, with 7 bases between. Per the germline V gene, CDR1 is MDHEN and CDR2 is SYDVKM. The CDR3 is 14 residues long.

The chain has TRBV7-9 and TRBJ1-3; maybe TRBD1 (5 bases). CDR3 size: 15 residues. Trimming removed 1 base at V and 2 bases at J, with 9 bases between. Germline CDR1 is SEHNR and CDR2 is FQNEAQ (reference sequence). Here the CDR3 DNA reads TGTGCCAGCAGCTTAGGGGGGACGACTGGAAACACCATATATTTT. Encoded protein: CASSLGGTTGNTIYF.